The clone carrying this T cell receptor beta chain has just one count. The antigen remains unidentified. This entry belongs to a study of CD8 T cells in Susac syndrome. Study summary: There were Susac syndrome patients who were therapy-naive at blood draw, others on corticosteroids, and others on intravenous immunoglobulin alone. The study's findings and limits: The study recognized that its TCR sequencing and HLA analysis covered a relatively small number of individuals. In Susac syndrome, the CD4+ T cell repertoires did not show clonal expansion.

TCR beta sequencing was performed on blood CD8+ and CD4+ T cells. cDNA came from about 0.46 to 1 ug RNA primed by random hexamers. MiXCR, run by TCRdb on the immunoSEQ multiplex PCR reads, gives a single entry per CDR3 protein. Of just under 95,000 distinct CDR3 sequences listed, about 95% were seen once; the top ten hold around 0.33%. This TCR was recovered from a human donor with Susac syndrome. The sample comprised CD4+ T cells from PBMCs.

CDR3 amino acids: CSVEGSGETQYF. CDR3 DNA: TGCAGTGTTGAGGGCAGTGGTGAGACCCAGTACTTC. The genes are TRBV20-1 and TRBJ2-5, with TRBD2 as a possible D gene (5 bases). The V end lost 7 bases, the J end lost 5 bases, and 14 bases lay between the germline ends. Per germline, CDR1 DFQATT and CDR2 SNEGSKA (reference sequence). CDR3 length equals 12 residues.